This TCR beta chain was obtained from a study of T cell responses to AZD1222 COVID-19 vaccine. Study-level results: Sampled repertoires all dated from after the peak T cell response. Clonal diversity may have been underestimated in mostly white British donors.

Note on this clone: The antigen is not known.

Trimming pared 5 bases from V and 8 bases from J, leaving 9 bases between. This CDR3 is built from 11 residues. Per the germline V gene, CDR1 is SEHNR and CDR2 is FQNEAQ (reference sequence). Repertoires were generated with immunoSEQ multiplex PCR, while TCRdb's copy carries only in-frame clones and drops some. The table includes around 160,000 clones, approximately 94% detected once. This receptor was identified in an adult in good health. The sequenced sample was peripheral blood, obtained on day 0 of AZD1222 vaccination. This chain joins TRBV7-9 and TRBJ1-2, with D tentatively TRBD1 (5 bases). The CDR3 here is CASSPGEGYTF. For the CDR3, the DNA is TGTGCCAGCAGCCCGGGGGAGGGCTACACCTTC.